This TCR beta chain is from a study of cytomegalovirus exposure and HLA in healthy donors. Regarding the study as a whole: Among immune exposure information, only CMV serostatus was available. Common viral pathogens were later found to be apparently linked to several of the most significant clusters. For TCR beta chains, V- and J-gene trimming was later linked to a missense DCLRE1C variant.

CDR1 and CDR2 from the germline V gene are SEHNR and FQNEAQ (reference sequence). The CDR3 runs to 13 residues. As concerns this clone: Antigen unknown.

The PCR made use of 60 Vbeta and 13 Jbeta primers. Original methodology: The authors later counted about 80 million unique TCR beta chains, roughly 10 million of them shared. Only in-frame clones appear in the TCRdb table, and some are missing; sequencing was by immunoSEQ multiplex PCR. That table is the source of V, J and clone size, and D and trimming were worked out from the DNA. The repertoire includes roughly 180,000 clones, around 85% of them detected once, and 1% sits in the top ten. The rearrangement uses TRBV7-9 and TRBJ2-7; D is possibly TRBD2 (6 bases). This clonotype originated in a boy aged 2 to 9 in good health and CMV-seronegative. The sequencing input was PBMCs. DNA of the CDR3: TGTTCCAGCAGCTTAGCGGCAGGCCTCGCGCAGTACGTC. This translates into CSSSLAAGLAQYV.